This T cell receptor beta chain was recorded in a study of CD8 T cells in ankylosing spondylitis. Study-level results: Clones linked to disease, bearing a CD8+ phenotype, were relatively rare in peripheral blood. The study looked at matched synovial fluid samples from ankylosing spondylitis patients. Disease-linked clones were reported to be significantly enriched there.

For TCR beta, libraries came from quantitative 5'-RACE with molecular barcodes. MiXCR was run by TCRdb on the 5' RACE reads, yielding one entry per CDR3 protein. The sample has 150,000 or so distinct CDR3 sequences; roughly a third are singletons. This clonotype has only a few counts. As yet, its antigen is unknown. The V and J ends lost 4 bases and 7 bases respectively, with 5 bases between them. The CDR3 runs 11 residues. Germline V gene data show CDR1 as DFQATT and CDR2 as SNEGSKA (reference sequence). The receptor comes from a male donor with ankylosing spondylitis. The sample comprised synovial fluid, either unsorted or a sorted T cell fraction (not recorded which). The chain combines TRBV20-1 with TRBJ1-6; D unresolved. The CDR3 spells CSAKPNSPLHF. The CDR3, as DNA: TGCAGTGCTAAGCCGAATTCACCCCTCCACTTT.